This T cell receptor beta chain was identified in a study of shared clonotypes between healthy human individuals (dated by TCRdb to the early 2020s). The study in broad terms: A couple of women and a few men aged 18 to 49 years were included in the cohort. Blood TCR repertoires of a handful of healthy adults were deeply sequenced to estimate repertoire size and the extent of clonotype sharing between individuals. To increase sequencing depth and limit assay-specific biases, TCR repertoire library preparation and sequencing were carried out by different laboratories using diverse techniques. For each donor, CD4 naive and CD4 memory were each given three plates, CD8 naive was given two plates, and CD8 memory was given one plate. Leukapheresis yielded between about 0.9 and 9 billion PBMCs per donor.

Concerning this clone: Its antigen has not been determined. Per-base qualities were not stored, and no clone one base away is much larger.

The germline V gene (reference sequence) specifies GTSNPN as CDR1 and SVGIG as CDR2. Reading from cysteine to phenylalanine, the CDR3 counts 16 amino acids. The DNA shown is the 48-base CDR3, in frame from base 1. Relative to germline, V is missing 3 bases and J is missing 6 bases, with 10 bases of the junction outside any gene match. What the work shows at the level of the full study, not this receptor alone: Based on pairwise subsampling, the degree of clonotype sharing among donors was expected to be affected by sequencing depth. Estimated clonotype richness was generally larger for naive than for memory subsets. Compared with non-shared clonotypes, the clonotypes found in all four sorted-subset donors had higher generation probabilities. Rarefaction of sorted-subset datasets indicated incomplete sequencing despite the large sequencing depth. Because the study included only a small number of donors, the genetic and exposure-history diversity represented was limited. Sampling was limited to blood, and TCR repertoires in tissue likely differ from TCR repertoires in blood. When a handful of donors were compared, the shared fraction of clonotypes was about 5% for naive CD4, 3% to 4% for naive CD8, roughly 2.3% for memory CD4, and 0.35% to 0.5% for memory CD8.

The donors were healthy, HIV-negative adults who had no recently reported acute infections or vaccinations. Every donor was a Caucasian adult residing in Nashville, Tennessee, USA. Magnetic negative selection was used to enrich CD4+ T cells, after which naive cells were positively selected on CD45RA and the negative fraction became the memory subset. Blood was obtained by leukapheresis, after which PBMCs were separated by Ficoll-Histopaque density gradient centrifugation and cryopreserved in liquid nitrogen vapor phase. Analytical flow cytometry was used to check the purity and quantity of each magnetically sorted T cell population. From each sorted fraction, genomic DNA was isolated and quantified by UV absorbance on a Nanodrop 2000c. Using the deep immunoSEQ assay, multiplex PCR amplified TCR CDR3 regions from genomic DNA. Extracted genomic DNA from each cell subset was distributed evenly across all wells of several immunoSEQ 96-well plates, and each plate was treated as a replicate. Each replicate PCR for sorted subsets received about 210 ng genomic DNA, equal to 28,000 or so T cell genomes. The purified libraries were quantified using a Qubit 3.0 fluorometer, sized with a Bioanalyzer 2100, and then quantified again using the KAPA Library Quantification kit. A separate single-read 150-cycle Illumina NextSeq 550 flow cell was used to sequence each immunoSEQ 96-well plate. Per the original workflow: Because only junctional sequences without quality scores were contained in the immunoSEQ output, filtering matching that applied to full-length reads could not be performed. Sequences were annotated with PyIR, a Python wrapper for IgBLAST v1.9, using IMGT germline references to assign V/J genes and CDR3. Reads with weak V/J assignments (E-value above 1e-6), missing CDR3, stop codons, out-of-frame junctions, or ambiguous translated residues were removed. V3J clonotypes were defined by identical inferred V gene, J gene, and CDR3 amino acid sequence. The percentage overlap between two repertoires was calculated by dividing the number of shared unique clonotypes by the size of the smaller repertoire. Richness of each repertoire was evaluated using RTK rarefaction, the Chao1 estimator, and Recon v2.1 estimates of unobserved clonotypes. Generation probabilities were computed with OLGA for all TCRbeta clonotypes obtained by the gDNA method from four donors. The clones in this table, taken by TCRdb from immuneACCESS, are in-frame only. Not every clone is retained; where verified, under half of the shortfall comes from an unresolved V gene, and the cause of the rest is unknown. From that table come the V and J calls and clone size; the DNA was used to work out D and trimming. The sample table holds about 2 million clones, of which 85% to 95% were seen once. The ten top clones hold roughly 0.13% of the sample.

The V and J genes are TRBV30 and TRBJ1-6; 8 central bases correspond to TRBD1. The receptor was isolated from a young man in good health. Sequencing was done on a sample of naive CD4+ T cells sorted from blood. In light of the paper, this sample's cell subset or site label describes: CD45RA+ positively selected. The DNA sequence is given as TGTGCCTGGAGGCTCCTGGACAGGGCGAGTAATTCACCCCTCCACTTT. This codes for CAWRLLDRASNSPLHF.